The 20 T cell receptor beta chains presented below share a single source sample, sequenced in a study of shared clonotypes between healthy human individuals. The repertoire was sequenced with immunoSEQ multiplex PCR; TCRdb's copy has only in-frame clones and lacks some. The sample has 950,000 to 1,100,000 clones, roughly 74% seen once. Sequenced input: memory CD4+ T cells from PBMCs. Subset meaning: CD45RA-negative fraction. Receptors originate from a man younger than 30 in good health. Some clones in this sample may be carry-over from other donors' samples.

A remark on this clone: The sample has other DNA sequences that encode this CDR3 too. This chain joins TRBV5-1 and TRBJ2-1; D tentatively reads TRBD1 or TRBD2 (5 bases each). The germline V and J ends were trimmed by 3 bases and 4 bases, with 11 bases remaining between them. This CDR3 comprises 14 residues. Germline CDR1 is SGHRS and CDR2 is YFSETQ. The CDR3 sequence is CASSSGPGYNEQFF. CDR3 bases: TGCGCCAGCAGCTCAGGGCCGGGGTACAATGAGCAGTTCTTC.

This clone has just a few counts. CDR3 bases: TGTGCCAGCAGTGATAGGGCAGGGCGATTTCAGCCCCAGCATTTT. Protein product: CASSDRAGRFQPQHF. The chain recombines TRBV6-1 with TRBJ1-5; maybe TRBD1 (5 bases). Trimming took 3 bases from V and 6 from J, leaving 15 bases between them. The CDR3 consists of 15 residues. The V gene's germline CDR1 is MNHNS and CDR2 SASEGT.

This clone was seen many times. J is TRBJ2-1 and V is TRBV20-1; D unclear. The V gene lost 2 bases and the J gene lost 7 bases, with 6 bases spanning the gap. CDR3 length equals 11 residues. The germline gives CDR1 DFQATT, CDR2 SNEGSKA (reference sequence). CDR3 amino acids: CSARKTNEQFF. Written as DNA, the CDR3 is TGCAGTGCTAGAAAGACAAATGAGCAGTTCTTC.

The chain uses TRBV4-1 and TRBJ2-3; no firm D call. V shed 6 bases and J shed 2 bases, with 9 bases lying between them. Germline lookup yields CDR1 MGHRA and CDR2 YSYEKL. This CDR3 is built from 13 residues. The CDR3 DNA reads TGCGCCAGCAGACGCGGTATCACAGATACGCAGTATTTT. It codes for CASRRGITDTQYF.

This clone was detected only a few times. The gene calls are TRBV19 and TRBJ2-2; the match to TRBD2 covers 15 bases. CDR1 and CDR2 from the germline V gene are LNHDA and SQIVND (reference sequence). The length of the CDR3 is 19 residues. J lost 4 bases, V lost 6 bases, and 12 bases had no gene match. The CDR3 bases are TGTGCCAGTAGCCGGACTAGCGGGAGGGCCTCATGGGGCACCGGGGAGCTGTTTTTT. It yields the protein CASSRTSGRASWGTGELFF.

About this clone: A read error may explain this, as a much larger clone is one base away. Additional DNA sequences in this sample encode the identical CDR3. The chain is built from TRBV28 and TRBJ1-1; D unclear. The CDR3 spans 13 residues. The germline CDR1 and CDR2 sequences are MDHEN and SYDVKM. V dropped 3 bases and J dropped 1 base, with 6 bases sitting between them. The CDR3 bases are TGTGCCAGCAGTTTTTGGAGGAACACTGAAGCTTTCTTT. Residues: CASSFWRNTEAFF.

The chain couples TRBV2 to TRBJ2-2, with D possibly matching TRBD2 (7 bases). CDR1 and CDR2 from the germline V gene are SNHLY and FYNNEI. Deletions cut 8 bases from V and 0 bases from J, with 10 bases between. The CDR3 is 14 amino acids. CDR3: CASWGGPNTGELFF. The CDR3 DNA follows: TGTGCCAGCTGGGGGGGCCCGAACACCGGGGAGCTGTTTTTT.

This clone was counted a few times. The V and J genes are TRBV7-2 and TRBJ1-1, with D perhaps matching TRBD1 (6 bases). V dropped 5 bases and J dropped 0 bases, with 19 bases sitting between them. CDR1 SGHTA and CDR2 FQGNSA come from the germline V gene. This CDR3 spans 17 amino acids. CDR3 bases: TGTGCCAGCAGCCACGGACAGAGCCAAGTGGTGAACACTGAAGCTTTCTTT. It yields the protein CASSHGQSQVVNTEAFF.

This clone was counted a few times. The chain uses TRBV18 and TRBJ1-2; D is undetermined. Trimming took off 2 bases at V and 3 bases at J, with 7 bases between the two ends. The CDR3 has 13 residues. CDR1 is KGHSH, CDR2 LQKENI, per germline. The CDR3 coding sequence is TGTGCCAGCTCACCAGGGGAGGACTATGGCTACACCTTC. It is translated as CASSPGEDYGYTF.

The CDR3 coding sequence is TGCACCAGCAGCCAACGTTGGGACACCTTCTCTGGGGCCAACGTCCTGACTTTC. It specifies CTSSQRWDTFSGANVLTF. The chain has TRBV1 and TRBJ2-6; the table names TRBD1, a call not compared with the DNA. TRBV1 is termed a pseudogene. The CDR3 runs to 18 residues.

This clone was found a few times. The V gene is TRBV19, the J gene TRBJ1-1; D remains unclear. The CDR3 has 13 residues. CDR1 LNHDA and CDR2 SQIVND come from the germline V gene (reference sequence). V was pared by 6 bases and J by 0 bases, with 8 bases between. CDR3 in DNA: TGTGCCAGTAGCGGGCCTTTGAACACTGAAGCTTTCTTT. Encoded protein: CASSGPLNTEAFF.

A few counts support this clone. V usage is TRBV7-2 and J usage is TRBJ2-7, with a tentative D call TRBD2 (6 bases). V was clipped by 0 bases and J by 4 bases, with 13 bases between them. CDR1 and CDR2 (germline): SGHTA, FQGNSA. The CDR3 totals 15 residues. The CDR3 DNA reads as TGTGCCAGCAGCTTAGCGCGACTAGGAGGTTACGAGCAGTACTTC. This codes for CASSLARLGGYEQYF.

The rearrangement joins TRBV14 to TRBJ2-3; D is undetermined. This CDR3 contains 12 residues. The V gene's germline CDR1 is SGHDN and CDR2 FVKESK. V was cut by 1 base and J by 6 bases, with 5 bases left in between. CDR3 in amino acids: CASSQVMDTQYF. Here the CDR3 DNA reads TGTGCCAGCAGCCAAGTAATGGATACGCAGTATTTT.

The gene calls are TRBV9 and TRBJ2-1, with D possibly being TRBD2 (6 bases). Between the trimmed V and J ends, which lost 4 bases and 9 bases, there was a span of 23 bases. Germline CDR1 SGDLS, CDR2 YYNGEE. This CDR3 comprises 16 residues. For the CDR3, the DNA is TGTGCCAGCAGCTCCGAAGGGAGGAGGGCCCCCCTTGAGCAGTTCTTC. It is translated as CASSSEGRRAPLEQFF.

The CDR3: CASRRVAGEETQYF. For the CDR3, the DNA is TGCGCCAGCAGACGCGTGGCGGGGGAGGAGACCCAGTACTTC. The chain employs TRBV5-1 and TRBJ2-5, with 7 bases matching TRBD2. CDR1 is SGHRS, CDR2 YFSETQ, per germline. Trimming cost V 5 bases and J 5 bases; bases outside gene matches: 9. This CDR3 is built from 14 residues.

This clone was observed a single time. This chain links TRBV4-1 with TRBJ1-1; TRBD1 agrees at 7 bases. The CDR3 totals 17 residues. From germline, CDR1 is MGHRA and CDR2 YSYEKL. The J segment lost 1 base and the V segment lost 0 bases, leaving 8 bases of the junction unmatched. CDR3 in amino acids: CASSQDPTRTGNTEAFF. The CDR3 nucleotides are TGCGCCAGCAGCCAAGATCCGACCCGGACAGGGAACACTGAAGCTTTCTTT.

This rearrangement joins TRBV4-1 to TRBJ2-3; D is possibly TRBD1 or TRBD2 (7 bases each). V shed 4 bases and J shed 6 bases, with 17 bases lying between them. Germline V gene data show CDR1 as MGHRA and CDR2 as YSYEKL. The CDR3 totals 15 residues. This CDR3 is CASSPGQMGGDTQYF. CDR3 DNA: TGCGCCAGCAGCCCGGGACAGATGGGAGGGGATACGCAGTATTTT.

This sequence joins TRBV28 and TRBJ2-3, with 8 bases identical to TRBD1. The CDR3 is made up of 14 amino acids. Germline V gene lookup returns CDR1 MDHEN and CDR2 SYDVKM. V gave up 6 bases and J gave up 5 bases; unmatched junction bases: 7. In DNA form, the CDR3 reads TGTGCCAGCAGCCCGCAGGGGGCAATAGATACGCAGTATTTT. Encoded protein: CASSPQGAIDTQYF. Together with reference TRBV28 and TRBJ2-3, the CDR3 gives the full variable domain: DVKVTQSSRYLVKRTGEKVFLECVQDMDHENMFWYRQDPGLGLRLIYFSYDVKMKEKGDIPEGYSVSREKKERFSLILESASTNQTSMYLCASSPQGAIDTQYFGPGTRLTVL.

The count of this clone is one. The chain is built from TRBV2 and TRBJ2-1; maybe TRBD2 (5 bases). The CDR3 contains 11 residues. Germline V gene sequence: CDR1 SNHLY, CDR2 FYNNEI. V lost 0 bases to trimming and J lost 15 bases, with 9 bases between them. The CDR3 protein is CASSEARAGFF. The CDR3 DNA reads as TGTGCCAGCAGTGAAGCGCGGGCGGGGTTCTTC.

The rearrangement joins TRBV15 to TRBJ2-6, with 7 bases aligning to TRBD2. Trimming at V came to 2 bases and at J to 4 bases, leaving 5 bases not matched to a gene. The germline V gene has CDR1 LNHNV and CDR2 YYDKDF (reference sequence). This CDR3 is built from 16 residues. Written as DNA, the CDR3 is TGTGCCACCAGCAGAAGAGGAGCGGGAGGGGCCAACGTCCTGACTTTC. Translation gives CATSRRGAGGANVLTF.